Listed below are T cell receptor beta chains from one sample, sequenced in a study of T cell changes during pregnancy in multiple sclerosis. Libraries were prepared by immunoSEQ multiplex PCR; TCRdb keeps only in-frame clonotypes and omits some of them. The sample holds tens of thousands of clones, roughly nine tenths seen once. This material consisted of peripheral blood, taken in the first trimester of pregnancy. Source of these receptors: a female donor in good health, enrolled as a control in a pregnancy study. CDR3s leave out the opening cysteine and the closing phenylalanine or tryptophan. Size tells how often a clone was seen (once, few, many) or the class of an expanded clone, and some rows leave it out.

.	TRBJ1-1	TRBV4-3	ASSQDRQINTEAF
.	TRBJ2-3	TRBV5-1	ASSFFLAGTSSGGGTQY
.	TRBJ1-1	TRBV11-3	ASSSYVNTEAF
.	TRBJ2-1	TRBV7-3	ASSQPSGKGRGGPNEQF
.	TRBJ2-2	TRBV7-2	ASSLQYTGELF
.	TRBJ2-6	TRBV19	ASSTAGQASSGANVLT
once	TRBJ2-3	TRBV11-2	ASSFGTSGRTQY
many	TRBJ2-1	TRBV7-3	ASSLRPSGGAGNEQF
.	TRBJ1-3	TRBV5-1	ASSRGGKNSGNTIY
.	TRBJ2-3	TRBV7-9	ASSIHSGGVWY